The clone carrying this T cell receptor (beta chain) has at least ten counts. This sample was taken from a study of early T cells in non-severe SARS-CoV-2 infection. The CDR3 extends over 15 amino acids. The V and J ends lost 5 bases and 4 bases, in that order; junction bases with no gene match: 8. A single record per CDR3 protein comes from TCRdb applying MiXCR to the 5' RACE reads. The sample lists roughly 86,000 distinct CDR3 sequences; roughly 6% were seen once. This chain uses TRBV12-3 or TRBV12-4 with TRBJ2-7; 10 bases match TRBD1. The TCR sequence derives from an adult who was a healthcare worker with PCR-confirmed SARS-CoV-2 infection or an uninfected control (not recorded which). The sequencing input was whole blood. As DNA, the CDR3 is TGTGCCAGCAGTACCTGGGACAGGGGAAGGTACGAGCAGTACTTC. It is translated as CASSTWDRGRYEQYF.